The 28 T cell receptor beta chains presented below share a single source sample, sequenced in a study of cytomegalovirus exposure and HLA in healthy donors. PCR used 60 Vbeta primers and 13 Jbeta primers. The table came from immunoSEQ multiplex PCR; TCRdb's copy has only in-frame clones and leaves some out. The sample totals fewer than 85,000 clones. Sequencing used PBMCs. Receptors were obtained from a woman in her forties in good health and CMV-seropositive.

V gene TRBV10-3 combines with J gene TRBJ1-1; D unresolved. The CDR3 sequence is 13 residues long. Germline CDR1 reads ENHRY; CDR2 reads SYGVKD. The V end lost 3 bases, the J end lost 8 bases, and 13 bases lay between the germline ends. CDR3 sequence: CAISDSQVLEAFF. In DNA, the CDR3 is TGTGCCATCAGTGACTCTCAGGTCCTGGAAGCTTTCTTT.

The rearrangement links TRBV7-9 to TRBJ2-1; TRBD2 aligns across 11 bases. There are 16 residues in the CDR3. J lost 4 bases, V lost 5 bases, and 7 bases had no gene match. Germline V gene lookup returns CDR1 SEHNR and CDR2 FQNEAQ (reference sequence). CDR3 sequence: CASSISSGGEYNEQFF. In nucleotides, the CDR3 is TGTGCCAGCAGCATAAGTAGCGGGGGGGAGTACAATGAGCAGTTCTTC. The whole variable domain, filled in from reference TRBV7-9 and TRBJ2-1, reads DTGVSQNPRHKITKRGQNVTFRCDPISEHNRLYWYRQTLGQGPEFLTYFQNEAQLEKSRLLSDRFSAERPKGSFSTLEIQRTEQGDSAMYLCASSISSGGEYNEQFFGPGTRLTVL.

The chain has TRBV7-9 and TRBJ2-7; 11 bases map to TRBD1. V lost 5 bases, J lost 4 bases, and 10 bases stayed unmatched. This CDR3 comprises 16 residues. CDR1 and CDR2 (germline): SEHNR, FQNEAQ (reference sequence). CDR3 amino acids: CASSVTGTGGSYEQYF. The CDR3 DNA reads as TGTGCCAGCAGCGTTACCGGGACAGGGGGTAGTTACGAGCAGTACTTC.

The chain recombines TRBV19 with TRBJ2-2; tentatively, D is TRBD1 (6 bases). Germline assignment: CDR1 LNHDA and CDR2 SQIVND (reference sequence). The CDR3 extends over 16 amino acids. V lost 4 bases, J lost 6 bases, and 18 bases lay in between. The CDR3 loop reads CASSKGHSGLAGELFF. The DNA for the CDR3 is TGTGCCAGTAGTAAGGGACACTCAGGACTTGCCGGGGAGCTGTTTTTT.

This sequence joins TRBV10-3 and TRBJ2-7; a possible D gene is TRBD2 (5 bases). There are 13 residues in the CDR3. CDR1 and CDR2 (germline): ENHRY, SYGVKD. V was pared by 2 bases and J by 5 bases, with 10 bases between. CDR3 DNA sequence: TGTGCCATCAGTGAGCTAGCTATCCACGAGCAGTACTTC. Translated: CAISELAIHEQYF.

The chain employs TRBV5-6 and TRBJ2-2; weak D call: TRBD1 (5 bases). The germline V gene encodes CDR1 SGHDT and CDR2 YYEEEE. Between the trimmed V and J ends, which lost 0 bases and 3 bases, there was a span of 15 bases. There are 17 residues in the CDR3. Here the CDR3 DNA reads TGTGCCAGCAGCTTGGCCCTAGGGGTTAGTTACACCGGGGAGCTGTTTTTT. This translates into CASSLALGVSYTGELFF.

The CDR3 DNA reads as TGTGCCAGCAGCCAGGGGACTAGCGGGACTTACCAAGAGACCCAGTACTTC. This translates into CASSQGTSGTYQETQYF. The rearrangement uses TRBV9 and TRBJ2-5; 13 nucleotides match TRBD2. The trim removed 4 bases at V and 0 bases at J, leaving 6 bases unmatched. The length of the CDR3 is 17 residues. Germline CDR1 is SGDLS and CDR2 is YYNGEE. Complete variable domain (other parts from reference TRBV9 and TRBJ2-5): DSGVTQTPKHLITATGQRVTLRCSPRSGDLSVYWYQQSLDQGLQFLIQYYNGEERAKGNILERFSAQQFPDLHSELNLSSLELGDSALYFCASSQGTSGTYQETQYFGPGTRLLVL.

The rearrangement links TRBV29-1 to TRBJ1-1, with D hard to call. V was cut by 6 bases and J by 1 base, with 12 bases left in between. The germline V gene has CDR1 SQVTM and CDR2 ANQGSEA. The CDR3 length is 13 residues. CDR3 residues: CSVRQEENTEAFF. As DNA, the CDR3 is TGCAGCGTCCGACAAGAAGAGAACACTGAAGCTTTCTTT.

The rearrangement uses TRBV10-1 and TRBJ1-6; TRBD1 agrees at 7 bases. The CDR3 totals 16 residues. Trimming took 4 bases from V and 4 from J; bases not matched to a gene: 7. In germline, CDR1 is WNHNN, CDR2 SYGVQD (reference sequence). The CDR3 sequence is CASSGWAGQYNSPLHF. CDR3 DNA: TGCGCCAGCAGTGGATGGGCGGGACAGTATAATTCACCCCTCCACTTT.

This chain uses TRBV7-3 with TRBJ2-5; 10 bases are shared with TRBD1. Germline lookup yields CDR1 SGHTA and CDR2 FQGTGA. This CDR3 comprises 13 residues. J lost 9 bases, V lost 1 base, and 2 bases had no gene match. CDR3 DNA sequence: TGTGCCAGCAGCTTAAGACAGGGGGCTTCCCAGTACTTC. It encodes CASSLRQGASQYF.

This sequence joins TRBV18 and TRBJ2-7, with 9 bases fitting TRBD1. Trimming removed 2 bases from V and 1 base from J; junction bases left unmatched: 3. There are 15 residues in the CDR3. Germline V lookup: CDR1 KGHSH, CDR2 LQKENI. The CDR3 DNA reads TGTGCCAGCTCACCAGGACAGGGGCTTTCCTACGAGCAGTACTTC. Translating it yields CASSPGQGLSYEQYF.

Details on this clone: The sample holds other DNA sequences that translate to the same CDR3. The gene calls are TRBV29-1 and TRBJ2-7; D not resolved. This CDR3 spans 13 amino acids. The germline CDR1 and CDR2 sequences are SQVTM and ANQGSEA. V shed 8 bases and J shed 3 bases, with 17 bases lying between them. The CDR3 sequence is CSLAPPYYYEQYF. The CDR3 DNA follows: TGCAGCTTGGCTCCGCCTTATTACTACGAGCAGTACTTC.

The chain is built from TRBV29-1 and TRBJ2-3, with 9 bases matching TRBD2. The CDR3 spans 15 residues. The V gene's germline CDR1 is SQVTM and CDR2 ANQGSEA. The trim removed 7 bases at V and 0 bases at J, leaving 8 bases unmatched. CDR3 amino acids: CSAPTTSGSTDTQYF. CDR3 in DNA: TGCAGCGCCCCAACGACTAGCGGTAGCACAGATACGCAGTATTTT.

This sequence joins TRBV14 and TRBJ2-5; 8 bases agree with TRBD1. The CDR3 totals 14 residues. The J segment lost 4 bases and the V segment lost 3 bases, leaving 4 bases of the junction unmatched. The germline V gene has CDR1 SGHDN and CDR2 FVKESK. DNA of the CDR3: TGTGCCAGCAGCCACAGGGGGCGCCGAGAGACCCAGTACTTC. Its protein product is CASSHRGRRETQYF.

This chain links TRBV18 with TRBJ1-1; 7 bases are shared with TRBD1. Germline V gene sequence: CDR1 KGHSH, CDR2 LQKENI. The junction had 7 bases not matched to a gene; V was cut back by 3 bases and J by 3 bases. This CDR3 comprises 15 residues. The CDR3 here is CASSPTGLGDTEAFF. For the CDR3, the DNA is TGTGCCAGCTCACCGACAGGGCTAGGGGACACTGAAGCTTTCTTT.

The chain couples TRBV5-1 to TRBJ1-2; 9 nucleotides align to TRBD1. V dropped 0 bases and J dropped 4; count of bases not matched to a gene: 10. Germline V gene data show CDR1 as SGHRS and CDR2 as YFSETQ. The CDR3 is 17 residues long. CDR3 residues: CASSLELPGQGGYGYTF. The CDR3 DNA reads as TGCGCCAGCAGCTTGGAATTACCGGGACAGGGTGGCTATGGCTACACCTTC. Variable domain in full (rest from reference TRBV5-1 and TRBJ1-2): KAGVTQTPRYLIKTRGQQVTLSCSPISGHRSVSWYQQTPGQGLQFLFEYFSETQRNKGNFPGRFSGRQFSNSRSEMNVSTLELGDSALYLCASSLELPGQGGYGYTFGSGTRLTVV.

This chain links TRBV11-2 with TRBJ2-3; no definite D call. CDR1 is SGHAT and CDR2 is FQNNGV in the germline V gene. This CDR3 comprises 14 residues. Trimming removed 2 bases from V and 2 bases from J, with 8 bases in between. DNA of the CDR3: TGTGCCAGCAGCTTAAACTACAACACAGATACGCAGTATTTT. Residues: CASSLNYNTDTQYF.

This chain uses TRBV29-1 with TRBJ1-3; the D gene is possibly TRBD1 (6 bases). Between the trimmed V and J ends, which lost 4 bases and 0 bases, there was a span of 7 bases. Germline V CDR1 and CDR2: SQVTM, ANQGSEA. The CDR3 totals 13 residues. CDR3 DNA: TGCAGCGTTGGGACAGACTCTGGAAACACCATATATTTT. Translation: CSVGTDSGNTIYF.

The chain carries TRBV13 and TRBJ2-7; 7 bases map to TRBD2. V gave up 6 bases and J gave up 2 bases; unmatched junction bases: 7. Germline V gene sequence: CDR1 PRHDT, CDR2 FYEKMQ (reference sequence). The CDR3 is 14 amino acids. CDR3 in DNA: TGTGCCAGCAGAGACAGCGGGACCGCCTACGAGCAGTACTTC. Translated: CASRDSGTAYEQYF.

The chain recombines TRBV6-4 with TRBJ2-7; 8 bases align to TRBD2. The V gene end was trimmed by 6 bases and the J gene end by 0 bases; junction bases not matched to a gene: 7. The CDR3 is made up of 15 amino acids. In germline, CDR1 is MRHNA, CDR2 SNTAGT. The CDR3 sequence: CASRPGLALSYEQYF. The CDR3, as DNA: TGTGCCAGCAGGCCCGGACTAGCCCTCTCCTACGAGCAGTACTTC.

Comment on this clone: At one end, the junction sequence differs from germline, possibly due to a read error. The CDR3 is CASSEAMSGSF. The CDR3 DNA sequence: TGTGCCAGCAGTGAAGCTATGAGCGGGAGTTTC. This rearrangement joins TRBV2 to TRBJ2-7; 8 bases line up with TRBD2. This CDR3 comprises 11 residues. Looked up from germline, CDR1 is SNHLY and CDR2 is FYNNEI.

The V call is TRBV4-1, the J call TRBJ2-7; no firm D call. Between the trimmed V and J ends, which lost 0 bases and 0 bases, there was a span of 6 bases. Looked up from germline, CDR1 is MGHRA and CDR2 is YSYEKL. CDR3 size: 14 residues. CDR3 bases: TGCGCCAGCAGCCAAGAACAGCCCTCCTACGAGCAGTACTTC. Amino acid sequence: CASSQEQPSYEQYF.

The CDR3 DNA follows: TGTGCCAGCAGCTTGGGGCAAATCACAGATACGCAGTATTTT. Protein product: CASSLGQITDTQYF. J is TRBJ2-3 and V is TRBV7-8; TRBD1 might be the D (5 bases). The CDR3 contains 14 residues. From germline, CDR1 is SGHVS and CDR2 FQNEAQ. Trimming stripped 3 bases from V and 2 bases from J, with 9 bases between.

The rearrangement links TRBV9 to TRBJ2-1; 7 positions agree with TRBD1. Germline V gives CDR1 SGDLS, CDR2 YYNGEE. With V trimmed by 2 bases and J by 7 bases, 9 bases remained unmatched. This CDR3 region has 15 residues. CDR3 sequence (DNA): TGTGCCAGCAGCGTGGGGGACAGCGCCTTAAATGAGCAGTTCTTC. Translating it yields CASSVGDSALNEQFF.

The V call is TRBV28, the J call TRBJ2-5, with D possibly TRBD1 on 6 matching bases. The V and J ends lost 8 bases and 1 base respectively, with 14 bases between them. Germline lookup yields CDR1 MDHEN and CDR2 SYDVKM. The CDR3 runs 14 residues. The DNA of the CDR3 is TGTGCCAGCGTCGCAGGGGATCCCCAAGAGACCCAGTACTTC. Amino acid sequence: CASVAGDPQETQYF.

J is TRBJ2-7 and V is TRBV10-3; D is unclear. V lost 4 bases to trimming and J lost 0 bases, with 16 bases between them. This CDR3 has 16 amino acids. The germline V gene encodes CDR1 ENHRY and CDR2 SYGVKD. The CDR3 reads CAISGPLGAVSYEQYF. CDR3 DNA: TGTGCCATCAGTGGACCCTTGGGTGCGGTCTCCTACGAGCAGTACTTC.

The chain employs TRBV15 and TRBJ2-6, with D perhaps matching TRBD2 (5 bases). In germline, CDR1 is LNHNV, CDR2 YYDKDF (reference sequence). This CDR3 is 16 amino acids long. The ends were cut back, 2 bases at V and 0 bases at J, with 8 bases in the middle. The CDR3, as DNA: TGTGCCACCAGCAGATCGGCGGGCTCTGGGGCCAACGTCCTGACTTTC. Translating gives CATSRSAGSGANVLTF.

The chain has TRBV18 and TRBJ1-4; no firm D call. The CDR3 contains 15 residues. With 3 bases removed from V and 7 bases from J, the gap between germline ends came to 15 bases. Germline V lookup: CDR1 KGHSH, CDR2 LQKENI. CDR3 coding DNA: TGTGCCAGCTCACCTAGAGGGTTCCCCTCTGAAAAACTGTTTTTT. Translating it yields CASSPRGFPSEKLFF.